Listed here is a single T cell receptor beta chain. Its specificity is not known. Germline loops: CDR1 SGHAT, CDR2 FQNNGV. V was shortened by 6 bases and J by 0 bases, with 17 bases between the two germline ends. The CDR3 runs to 16 residues. The sample comes from a study of shared clonotypes between healthy human individuals. Study conclusions and caveats: Compared with clonotypes that all four donors shared, non-shared clonotypes had lower generation probabilities.

TCRdb's copy holds only in-frame clones and misses some; the assay was immunoSEQ multiplex PCR. Among 1,500,000 or so clones listed, approximately 97% were seen once. J is TRBJ1-2 and V is TRBV11-2; tentative D call: TRBD1 (5 bases). The source material was naive CD4+ T cells sorted from blood. Subset indicated: CD45RA+ positively selected. This clonotype was obtained from a man aged 25-40 years in good health. CDR3 sequence reads: CASRTPGRKANYGYTF. The CDR3 DNA reads TGTGCCAGCAGGACGCCGGGACGTAAAGCTAACTATGGCTACACCTTC.